This TCR beta chain was captured by sequencing in a study of cytomegalovirus exposure and HLA in healthy donors. The primer mix had 60 Vbeta and 13 Jbeta primers. Only in-frame clones appear in the TCRdb table, and some are missing; sequencing was by immunoSEQ multiplex PCR. The top ten clones hold approximately 1.6% of a sample with 130,000 or so clones, 60% to 80% of them seen once. Points from the study as a whole: The study listed roughly 160 cytomegalovirus-associated TCR beta chains. In vitro testing confirmed a few CMV-associated chains as specific for CMV antigens. Across all donors, roughly uniform sequencing depth was an assumption of the presence/absence analyses. Further analysis was carried out later, and it showed several of the most significant clusters appearing linked to common viral pathogens.

This clone is a singleton in its sample. Its antigen is unidentified. This CDR3 has 16 residues. The germline V gene has CDR1 SGHTA and CDR2 FQGNSA. Losses at the gene ends were 5 bases for V and 4 bases for J; bases not matched to a gene: 8. The receptor was derived from a female donor in good health and CMV-seronegative. Sequencing was done on a sample of PBMCs. This chain connects TRBV7-2 to TRBJ2-2, with 9 bases matching TRBD1. The CDR3 DNA reads TGTGCCAGCAGCGAAACAGGGGGCGCGGGCACCGGGGAGCTGTTTTTT. This gives the protein CASSETGGAGTGELFF.